This TCR beta chain is drawn from a study of cytomegalovirus exposure and HLA in healthy donors. Study conclusions and caveats: Listed as cytomegalovirus-associated were 164 TCR beta chains. Among the sequence variants, a highly shared cluster was likely an artifact of sequencing.

The germline gives CDR1 SGHTA, CDR2 FQGNSA. J was trimmed by 7 bases and V by 5 bases; bases with no gene match: 12. This CDR3 contains 16 residues. The PCR employed 60 Vbeta primers together with 13 Jbeta primers. Under the authors' procedure: About 10 million of about 88 million unique TCR beta chains were shared, per a later count. Using immunoSEQ multiplex PCR, the repertoire was profiled, and TCRdb retains in-frame clones only, with some absent. V, J and clone size reflect that table, while D and trimming were determined from the DNA. The top ten hold about 2.5% of the sample, which has about 170,000 clones, 80% to 90% seen once. A note on this clone: Its antigen is as yet unknown.

Input material: PBMCs. The clonotype was recovered from a man aged 30-40 years in good health and CMV-seropositive. The V gene is TRBV7-2, the J gene TRBJ2-1, with 9 nucleotides matching TRBD2. The CDR3 region has the DNA TGTGCCAGCAGCCTCACGGCGGGAGGGCCTAGGAATGAGCAGTTCTTC. Translating gives CASSLTAGGPRNEQFF.